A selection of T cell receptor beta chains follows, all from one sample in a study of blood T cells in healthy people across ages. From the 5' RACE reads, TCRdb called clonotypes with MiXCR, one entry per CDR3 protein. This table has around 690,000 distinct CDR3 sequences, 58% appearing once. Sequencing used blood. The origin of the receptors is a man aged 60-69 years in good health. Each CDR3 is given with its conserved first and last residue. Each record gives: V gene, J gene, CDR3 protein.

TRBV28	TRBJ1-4	CAVYGNEKLFF
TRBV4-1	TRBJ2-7	CASSQGRDSYEQYF
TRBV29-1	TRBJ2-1	CSVTELVTTNEQFF
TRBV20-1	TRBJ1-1	CSASGQGVVTEAFF
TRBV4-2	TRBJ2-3	CASSQDHKGNTDTQYF
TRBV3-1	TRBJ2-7	CASSAGQGIDEQYF
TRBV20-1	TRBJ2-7	CSARAGGTYEQYF
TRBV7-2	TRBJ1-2	CASSLGFRVGGGYTF
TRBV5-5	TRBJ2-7	CASSLGANGVQQYF
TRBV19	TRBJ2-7	CASSTSTAPSYEQYF
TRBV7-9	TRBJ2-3	CASSFGVTDTQYF
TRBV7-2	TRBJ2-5	CVSSFGGHQETQYF
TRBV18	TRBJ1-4	CASSQGTGEKLFF
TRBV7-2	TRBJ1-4	CASSRDATNEKLFF
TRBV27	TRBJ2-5	CASSFGVWETQYF
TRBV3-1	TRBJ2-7	CASSPRTVSYEQYF
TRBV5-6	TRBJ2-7	CASSLRALYEQYF
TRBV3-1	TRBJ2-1	CASSLQGEQFF
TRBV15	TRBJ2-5	CATSRVAWETQYF
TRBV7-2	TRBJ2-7	CASSLEWGSEQYF
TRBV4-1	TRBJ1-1	CASSQGSGRHSNTEAFF
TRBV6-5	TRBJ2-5	CASSRKEGTETQYF
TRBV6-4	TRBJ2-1	CASSDLTSGVREQFF
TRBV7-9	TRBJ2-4	CASSLDRAGEQYF
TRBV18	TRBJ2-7	CASSPSGGGIYEQYF
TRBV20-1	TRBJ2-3	CSPREDGQSTDTQYF
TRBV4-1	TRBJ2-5	CASSHVGYQETQYF
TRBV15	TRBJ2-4	CATSWGGESKNIQYF
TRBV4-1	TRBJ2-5	CASSQDSGRDPWTQYF
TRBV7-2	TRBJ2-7	CASSLMEGFYEQYF
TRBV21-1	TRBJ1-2	CASSRRVGGYTF
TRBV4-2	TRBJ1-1	CASSQPGLNTEAFF
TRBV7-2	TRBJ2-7	CASSLSRFSYEQYF
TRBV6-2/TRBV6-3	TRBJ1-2	CASSRPAGTNYGYTF
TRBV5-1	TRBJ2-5	CASSSGMPTGQYF
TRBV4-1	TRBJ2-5	CASSQEGRYQETQYF
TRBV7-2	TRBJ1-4	CASSLVYSGQNEKLFF
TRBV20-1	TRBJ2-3	CSAGPPRAQGVTDTQYF
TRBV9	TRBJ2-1	CASSEGDGYYNEQFF
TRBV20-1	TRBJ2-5	CSAATGGDDNEQYF